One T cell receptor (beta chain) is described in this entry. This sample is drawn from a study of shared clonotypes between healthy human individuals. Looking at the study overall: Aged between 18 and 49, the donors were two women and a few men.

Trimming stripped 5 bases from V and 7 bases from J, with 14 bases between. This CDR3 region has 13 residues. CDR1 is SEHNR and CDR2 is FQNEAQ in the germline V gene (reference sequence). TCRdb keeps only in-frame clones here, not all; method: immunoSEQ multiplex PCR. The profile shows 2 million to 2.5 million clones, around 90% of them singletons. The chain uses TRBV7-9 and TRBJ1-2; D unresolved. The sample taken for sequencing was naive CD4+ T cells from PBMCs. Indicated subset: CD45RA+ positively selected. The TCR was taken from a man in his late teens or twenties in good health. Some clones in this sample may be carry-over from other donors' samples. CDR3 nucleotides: TGTGCCAGCAGCGAACAGACTCGGGTTGGCTACACCTTC. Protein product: CASSEQTRVGYTF.